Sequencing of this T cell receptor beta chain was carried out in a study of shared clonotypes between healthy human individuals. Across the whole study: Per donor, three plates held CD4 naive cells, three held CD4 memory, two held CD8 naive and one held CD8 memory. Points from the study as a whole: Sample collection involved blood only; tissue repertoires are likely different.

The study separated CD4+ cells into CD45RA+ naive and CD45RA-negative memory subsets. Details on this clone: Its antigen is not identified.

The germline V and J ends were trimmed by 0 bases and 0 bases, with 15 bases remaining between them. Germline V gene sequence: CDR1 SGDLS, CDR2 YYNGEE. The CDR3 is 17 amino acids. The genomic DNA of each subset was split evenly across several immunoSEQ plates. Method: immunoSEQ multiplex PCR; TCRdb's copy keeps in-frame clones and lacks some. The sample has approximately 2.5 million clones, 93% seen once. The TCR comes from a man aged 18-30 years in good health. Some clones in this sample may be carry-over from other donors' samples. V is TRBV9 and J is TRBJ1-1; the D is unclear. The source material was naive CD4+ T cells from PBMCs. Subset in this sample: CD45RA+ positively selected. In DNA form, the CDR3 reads TGTGCCAGCAGCGTAGCCTCCTCGGGAAGAATGAACACTGAAGCTTTCTTT. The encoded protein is CASSVASSGRMNTEAFF.